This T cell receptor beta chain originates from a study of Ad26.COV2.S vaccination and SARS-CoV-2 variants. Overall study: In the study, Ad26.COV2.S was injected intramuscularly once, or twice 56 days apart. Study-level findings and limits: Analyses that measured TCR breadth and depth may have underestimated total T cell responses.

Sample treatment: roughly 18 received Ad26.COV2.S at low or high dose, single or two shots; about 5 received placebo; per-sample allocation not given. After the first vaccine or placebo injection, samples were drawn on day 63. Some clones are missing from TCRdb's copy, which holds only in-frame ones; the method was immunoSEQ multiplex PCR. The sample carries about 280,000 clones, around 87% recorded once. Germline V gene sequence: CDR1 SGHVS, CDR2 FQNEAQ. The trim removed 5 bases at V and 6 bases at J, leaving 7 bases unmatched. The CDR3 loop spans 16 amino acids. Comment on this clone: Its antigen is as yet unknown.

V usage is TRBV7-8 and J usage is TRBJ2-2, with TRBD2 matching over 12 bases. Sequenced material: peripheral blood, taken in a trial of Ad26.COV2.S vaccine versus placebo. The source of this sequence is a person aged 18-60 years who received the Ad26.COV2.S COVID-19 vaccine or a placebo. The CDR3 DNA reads TGTGCCAGCAGCCAGTGGACTAGCGGGGTTGCCGGGGAGCTGTTTTTT. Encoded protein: CASSQWTSGVAGELFF.